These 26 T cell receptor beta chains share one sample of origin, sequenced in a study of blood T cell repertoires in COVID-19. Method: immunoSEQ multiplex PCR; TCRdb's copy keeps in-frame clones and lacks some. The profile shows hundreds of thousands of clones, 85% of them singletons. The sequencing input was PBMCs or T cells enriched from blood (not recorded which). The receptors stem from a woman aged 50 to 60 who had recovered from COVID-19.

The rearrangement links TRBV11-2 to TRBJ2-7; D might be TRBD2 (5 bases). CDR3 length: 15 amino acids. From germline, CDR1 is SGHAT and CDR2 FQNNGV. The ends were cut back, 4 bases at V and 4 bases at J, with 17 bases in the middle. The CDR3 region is CASSSRERSRYEQYF. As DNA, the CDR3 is TGTGCCAGCAGCTCAAGGGAGAGGTCCCGATACGAGCAGTACTTC.

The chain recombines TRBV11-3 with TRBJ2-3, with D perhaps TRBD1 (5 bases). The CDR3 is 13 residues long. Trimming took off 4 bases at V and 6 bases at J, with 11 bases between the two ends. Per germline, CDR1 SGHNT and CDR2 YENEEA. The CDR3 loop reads CASSSGAVDTQYF. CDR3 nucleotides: TGTGCCAGCAGCTCTGGGGCGGTGGATACGCAGTATTTT.

CDR3 amino acids: CASRAGTGSSYEQYF. CDR3 sequence (DNA): TGTGCCAGCAGGGCCGGGACAGGGAGCTCCTACGAGCAGTACTTC. The gene calls are TRBV5-8 and TRBJ2-7, with 9 bases aligning to TRBD1. CDR3 length: 15 amino acids. CDR1 is SGHTS, CDR2 YDEGEE, per germline. Trimming at V came to 5 bases and at J to 0 bases, leaving 6 bases not matched to a gene. Variable domain in full (rest from reference TRBV5-8 and TRBJ2-7): EAGVTQSPTHLIKTRGQQATLRCSPISGHTSVYWYQQALGLGLQFLLWYDEGEERNRGNFPPRFSGRQFPNYSSELNVNALELEDSALYLCASRAGTGSSYEQYFGPGTRLTVT.

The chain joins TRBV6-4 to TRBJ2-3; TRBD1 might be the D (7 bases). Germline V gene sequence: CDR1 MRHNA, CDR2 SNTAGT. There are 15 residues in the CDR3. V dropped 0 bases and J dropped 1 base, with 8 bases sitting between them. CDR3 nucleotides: TGTGCCAGCAGTGACTCCAGGGGGGGCACAGATACGCAGTATTTT. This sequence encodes CASSDSRGGTDTQYF.

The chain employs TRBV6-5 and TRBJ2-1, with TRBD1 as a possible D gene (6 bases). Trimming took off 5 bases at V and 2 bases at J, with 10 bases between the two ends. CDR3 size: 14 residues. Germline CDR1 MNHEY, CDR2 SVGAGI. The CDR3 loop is CASSQDSTYNEQFF. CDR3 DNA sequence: TGTGCCAGCAGTCAGGACAGCACCTACAATGAGCAGTTCTTC.

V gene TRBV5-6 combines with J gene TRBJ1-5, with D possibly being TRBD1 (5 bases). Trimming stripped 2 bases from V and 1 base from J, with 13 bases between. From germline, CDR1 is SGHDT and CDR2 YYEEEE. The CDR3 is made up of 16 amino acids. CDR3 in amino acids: CASSFGGWDSNQPQHF. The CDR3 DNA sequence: TGTGCCAGCAGCTTTGGGGGGTGGGACAGCAATCAGCCCCAGCATTTT.

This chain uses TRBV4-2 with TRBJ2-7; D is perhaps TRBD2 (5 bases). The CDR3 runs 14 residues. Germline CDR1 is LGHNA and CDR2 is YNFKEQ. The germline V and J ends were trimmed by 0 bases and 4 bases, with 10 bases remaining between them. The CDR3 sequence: CASSQDLRGYEQYF. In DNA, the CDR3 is TGTGCCAGCAGCCAAGATCTTCGAGGGTACGAGCAGTACTTC.

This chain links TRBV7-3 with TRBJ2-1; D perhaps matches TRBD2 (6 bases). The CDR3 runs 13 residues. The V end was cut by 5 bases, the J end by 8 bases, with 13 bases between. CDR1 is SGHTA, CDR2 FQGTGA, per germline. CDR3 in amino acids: CASSRFGGDEQFF. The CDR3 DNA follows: TGTGCCAGCAGCCGCTTCGGGGGAGATGAGCAGTTCTTC.

The CDR3 region is CASALGGGRGVSGNQPQHF. CDR3 DNA: TGCGCCAGCGCCCTCGGGGGTGGTCGGGGCGTTAGCGGCAATCAGCCCCAGCATTTT. This rearrangement joins TRBV10-2 to TRBJ1-5; possibly TRBD1 for D (5 bases). The CDR3 is 19 residues long. Germline CDR1 WSHSY, CDR2 SAAADI. V lost 8 bases, J lost 2 bases, and 28 bases lay in between.

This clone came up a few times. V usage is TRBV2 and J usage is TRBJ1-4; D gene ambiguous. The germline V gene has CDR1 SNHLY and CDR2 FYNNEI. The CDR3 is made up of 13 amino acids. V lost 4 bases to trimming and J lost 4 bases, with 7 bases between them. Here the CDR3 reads CASSVRFNEKLFF. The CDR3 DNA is TGTGCCAGCAGTGTTAGATTTAATGAAAAACTGTTTTTT.

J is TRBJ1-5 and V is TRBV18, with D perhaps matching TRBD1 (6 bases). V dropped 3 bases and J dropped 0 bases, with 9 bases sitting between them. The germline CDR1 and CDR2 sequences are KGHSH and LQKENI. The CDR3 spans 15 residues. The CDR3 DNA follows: TGTGCCAGCTCACCGGGACAAAATAGCAATCAGCCCCAGCATTTT. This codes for CASSPGQNSNQPQHF.

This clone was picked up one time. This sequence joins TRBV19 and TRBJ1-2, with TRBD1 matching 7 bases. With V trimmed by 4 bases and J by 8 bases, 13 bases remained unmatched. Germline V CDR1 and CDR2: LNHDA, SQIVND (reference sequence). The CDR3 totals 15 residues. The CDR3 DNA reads TGTGCCAGTAGTACCGACAGGGCCGAAAGAAACGGCTACACCTTC. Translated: CASSTDRAERNGYTF.

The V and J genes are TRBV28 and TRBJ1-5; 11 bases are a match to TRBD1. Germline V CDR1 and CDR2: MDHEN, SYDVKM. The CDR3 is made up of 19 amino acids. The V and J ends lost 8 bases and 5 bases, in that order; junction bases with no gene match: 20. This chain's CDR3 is CASSDSPGQGGLVDQPQHF. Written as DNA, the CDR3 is TGTGCCAGCTCAGACTCACCGGGACAGGGGGGTTTAGTGGATCAGCCCCAGCATTTT.

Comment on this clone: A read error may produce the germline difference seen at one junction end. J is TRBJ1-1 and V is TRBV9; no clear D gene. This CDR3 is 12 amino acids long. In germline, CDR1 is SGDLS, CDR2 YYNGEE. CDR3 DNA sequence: TGTGCCAGCAGCGTAGGCAACAGTGAAGCTTTCTTT. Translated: CASSVGNSEAFF.

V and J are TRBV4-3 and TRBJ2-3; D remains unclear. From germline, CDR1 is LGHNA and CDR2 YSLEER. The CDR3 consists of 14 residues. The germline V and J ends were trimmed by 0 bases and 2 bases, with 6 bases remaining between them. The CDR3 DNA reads TGCGCCAGCAGCCAAGATCCCTACACAGATACGCAGTATTTT. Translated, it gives CASSQDPYTDTQYF.

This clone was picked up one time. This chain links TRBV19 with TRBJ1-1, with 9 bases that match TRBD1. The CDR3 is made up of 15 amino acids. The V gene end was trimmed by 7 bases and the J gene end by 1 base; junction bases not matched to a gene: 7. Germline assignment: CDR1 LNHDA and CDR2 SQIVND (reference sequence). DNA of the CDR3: TGTGCCAGTATGACGGACAGGGGCCCGAACACTGAAGCTTTCTTT. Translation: CASMTDRGPNTEAFF.

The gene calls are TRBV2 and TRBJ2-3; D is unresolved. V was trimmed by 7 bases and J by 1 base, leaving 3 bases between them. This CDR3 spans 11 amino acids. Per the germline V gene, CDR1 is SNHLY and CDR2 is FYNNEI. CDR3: CASKRTDTQYF. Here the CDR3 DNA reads TGTGCCAGCAAGCGCACAGATACGCAGTATTTT.

CDR3 region: CSVLRDFYGYTF. The CDR3, as DNA: TGCAGCGTACTCCGGGACTTCTATGGCTACACCTTC. V and J are TRBV29-1 and TRBJ1-2; D possibly corresponds to TRBD1 (5 bases). The CDR3 is made up of 12 amino acids. Trimming took off 6 bases at V and 4 bases at J, with 12 bases between the two ends. Looked up from germline, CDR1 is SQVTM and CDR2 is ANQGSEA.

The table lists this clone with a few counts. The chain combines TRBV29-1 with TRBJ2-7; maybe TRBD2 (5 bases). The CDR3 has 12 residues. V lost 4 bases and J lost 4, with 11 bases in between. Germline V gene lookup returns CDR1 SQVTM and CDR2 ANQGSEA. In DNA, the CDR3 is TGCAGCGTTGTTCACGGGGATTACGAGCAGTACTTC. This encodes CSVVHGDYEQYF.

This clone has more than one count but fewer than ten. Here the CDR3 reads CAISESVGWGEPQHF. The DNA of the CDR3 is TGTGCCATCAGTGAGTCGGTAGGGTGGGGGGAGCCCCAGCATTTT. The chain employs TRBV10-3 and TRBJ1-5; possible D gene TRBD1, 5 bases. The CDR3 has 15 residues. Trimming removed 0 bases from V and 8 bases from J, with 14 bases in between. The germline gives CDR1 ENHRY, CDR2 SYGVKD.

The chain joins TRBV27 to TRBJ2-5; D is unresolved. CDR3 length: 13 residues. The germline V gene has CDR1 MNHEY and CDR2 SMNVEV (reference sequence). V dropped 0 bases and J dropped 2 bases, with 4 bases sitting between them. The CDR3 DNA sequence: TGTGCCAGCAGTTTATCCAGACAAGAGACCCAGTACTTC. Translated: CASSLSRQETQYF.

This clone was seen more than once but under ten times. This chain's CDR3 is CASSEEPAGWDQPQHF. The CDR3 bases are TGTGCCAGCAGTGAAGAACCGGCAGGGTGGGATCAGCCCCAGCATTTT. The rearrangement links TRBV2 to TRBJ1-5, with D perhaps TRBD1 (5 bases). Germline CDR1 and CDR2: SNHLY and FYNNEI. The germline V and J ends were trimmed by 1 base and 5 bases, with 15 bases remaining between them. The CDR3 covers 16 residues.

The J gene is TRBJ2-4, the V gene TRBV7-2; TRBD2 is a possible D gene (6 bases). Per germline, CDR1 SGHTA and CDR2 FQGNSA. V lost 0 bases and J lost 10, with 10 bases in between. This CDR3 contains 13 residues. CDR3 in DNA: TGTGCCAGCAGCTTAGCGCGGGACGATATTCAGTACTTC. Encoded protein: CASSLARDDIQYF.

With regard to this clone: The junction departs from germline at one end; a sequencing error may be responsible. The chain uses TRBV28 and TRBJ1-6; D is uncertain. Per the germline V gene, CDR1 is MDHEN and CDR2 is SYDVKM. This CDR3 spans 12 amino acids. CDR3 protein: CASGFGNSPLHF. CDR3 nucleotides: TGTGCCAGCGGTTTCGGGAATTCACCCCTCCACTTT.

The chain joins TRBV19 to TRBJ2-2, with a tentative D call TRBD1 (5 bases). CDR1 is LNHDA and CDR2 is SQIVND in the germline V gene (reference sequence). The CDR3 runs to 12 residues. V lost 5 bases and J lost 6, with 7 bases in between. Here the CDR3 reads CASSQGSGELFF. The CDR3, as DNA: TGTGCCAGTAGTCAGGGATCCGGGGAGCTGTTTTTT.

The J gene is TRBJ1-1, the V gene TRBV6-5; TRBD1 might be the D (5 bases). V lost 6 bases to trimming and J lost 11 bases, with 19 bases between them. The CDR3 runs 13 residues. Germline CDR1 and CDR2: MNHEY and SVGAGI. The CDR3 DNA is TGTGCCAGCAGATCACCGGGACTCATACGGGCTTTCTTT. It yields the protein CASRSPGLIRAFF.